The following is a T cell receptor beta chain sequence with its context. Its cognate antigen is unknown. The PCR used 60 Vbeta and 13 Jbeta primers. The protocol was immunoSEQ multiplex PCR, while the TCRdb copy is restricted to in-frame clones and leaves out a portion. Of about 35,000 clones in the sample, 75% to 85% were seen once. This entry belongs to a study of cytomegalovirus exposure and HLA in healthy donors. Whole-study findings and limits: CMV serostatus was the only recorded immune exposure for donors. As a later analysis revealed, the rate of TCR association differed by HLA locus, with DRB1 most and HLA-C fewest. Clonal expansion was found to be greater in HLA-associated TCR beta chains than in equally common others in a later analysis.

Per germline, CDR1 SGHDT and CDR2 YYEEEE. Trimming shortened V by 0 bases and J by 6 bases, and 12 bases separated the two germline ends. This CDR3 contains 14 residues. This TCR was recovered from a male donor in good health and CMV-seronegative. This chain joins TRBV5-6 and TRBJ1-2, with D tentatively TRBD1 (6 bases). The sequencing input was PBMCs. CDR3 protein: CASSLEAGAHGYTF. The DNA for the CDR3 is TGTGCCAGCAGCTTGGAGGCGGGGGCCCATGGCTACACCTTC.